This T cell receptor (beta chain) was found in a study of shared clonotypes between healthy human individuals (dated by TCRdb to 2018 to 2021). Notes on the research overall: A few men and two women, aged 18 to 49 years, made up the cohort. For each donor, three plates each were used for CD4 naive and CD4 memory, two plates were used for CD8 naive, and one plate was used for CD8 memory. Blood TCR repertoires of several healthy adults were deeply sequenced to estimate repertoire size and the extent of clonotype sharing between individuals. Libraries were prepared and TCR repertoires were sequenced by different laboratories using diverse techniques, in order to increase sequencing depth and limit assay-specific biases. Leukapheresis yielded between about 0.85 and 9.5 billion PBMCs per donor. What the authors observed across the whole study: Sharing across a few donors was observed for approximately 4.6% of naive CD4, 3.5% of naive CD8, 2% to 2.5% of memory CD4, and about 0.4% of memory CD8 clonotypes. Compared with non-shared clonotypes, clonotypes shared by all four sorted-subset donors had higher generation probabilities. The genetic and exposure-history diversity represented was limited by the small number of donors. Pairwise subsampling indicated that sequencing depth was expected to affect the degree of clonotype sharing among donors. Sampling was restricted to blood, and TCR repertoires in tissue are likely to differ from TCR repertoires in blood. Even with the large sequencing depth, rarefaction of the sorted-subset datasets indicated that sequencing was incomplete. Naive subsets generally had larger estimated clonotype richness than memory subsets.

Regarding this clone: Which antigen it targets is not known. No much larger clone exists at a distance of one base, and base qualities are not known.

Using the deep immunoSEQ assay, TCR CDR3 regions were amplified from genomic DNA by multiplex PCR. Extracted genomic DNA from each cell subset was distributed evenly across all wells of several immunoSEQ 96-well plates, and each plate was treated as a replicate. Each replicate PCR for sorted subsets received around 0.2 ug genomic DNA, equal to tens of thousands of T cell genomes. Purified libraries were measured with a Qubit 3.0 fluorometer, size-checked on a Bioanalyzer 2100, and measured again with the KAPA Library Quantification kit. A separate single-read 150-cycle Illumina NextSeq 550 flow cell was used to sequence each immunoSEQ 96-well plate. The authors' pipeline ran thus. The immunoSEQ output contained only junctional sequences without quality scores, so filtering could not match that applied to full-length reads. To assign V/J genes and CDR3, sequences were annotated using PyIR, a Python wrapper for IgBLAST v1.9, with IMGT germline references. Reads with weak V/J assignments (E-value above 1e-6), missing CDR3, stop codons, out-of-frame junctions, or ambiguous translated residues were removed. A V3J clonotype was defined by an identical inferred V gene, J gene, and CDR3 amino acid sequence. To compute the percentage overlap between repertoires, the number of shared unique clonotypes was divided by the size of the smaller repertoire. Three approaches were used to assess repertoire richness: RTK rarefaction, the Chao1 estimator, and Recon v2.1 estimates of unobserved clonotypes. Generation probabilities were computed with OLGA for all TCRbeta clonotypes obtained by the gDNA method from several donors. TCRdb limited this immuneACCESS table to in-frame rearrangements with V and J called. A share of clones is missing; checked studies link under half to unresolved V genes, and the rest is unexplained. D and trimming were read from the DNA, whereas the V and J calls and clone size are those reported in that table. The sample has 400,000 to 600,000 clones on record, roughly 95% of them singletons. The ten largest make up 0.064% of the sample.

At the junction V is shortened by 0 bases and J by 3 bases, with 12 bases in between. Measured from the cysteine to the phenylalanine, the CDR3 is 15 residues long. Of the read, only the CDR3 DNA is kept; its 45 bases are in frame from base 1. For CDR1 and CDR2, the germline V gene lists SGHRS and YFSETQ. Donors were healthy HIV-negative adults with no recently reported acute infections or vaccinations. Every donor was a Caucasian adult residing in Nashville, Tennessee, USA. Magnetic negative selection was used to enrich CD4+ T cells, after which naive cells were positively selected on CD45RA and the negative fraction became the memory subset. After blood collection by leukapheresis, PBMCs were isolated using Ficoll-Histopaque density gradient centrifugation and then cryopreserved in the vapor phase of liquid nitrogen. Analytical flow cytometry was used to check the purity and quantity of each magnetically sorted T cell population. Each sorted fraction had its genomic DNA isolated and then quantified by UV absorbance on a Nanodrop 2000c.

Material for sequencing was naive CD4+ T cells sorted from blood. The sample's cell subset or site label, decoded: CD45RA+ positively selected. The clonotype originates from a young woman in good health. This chain joins TRBV5-1 to TRBJ1-2; the best D guess is TRBD1, with 6 bases matching. The base sequence is TGCGCCAGCAGCTTGGTTCTGGGGGCGGACTATGGCTACACCTTC. Its product reads: CASSLVLGADYGYTF.